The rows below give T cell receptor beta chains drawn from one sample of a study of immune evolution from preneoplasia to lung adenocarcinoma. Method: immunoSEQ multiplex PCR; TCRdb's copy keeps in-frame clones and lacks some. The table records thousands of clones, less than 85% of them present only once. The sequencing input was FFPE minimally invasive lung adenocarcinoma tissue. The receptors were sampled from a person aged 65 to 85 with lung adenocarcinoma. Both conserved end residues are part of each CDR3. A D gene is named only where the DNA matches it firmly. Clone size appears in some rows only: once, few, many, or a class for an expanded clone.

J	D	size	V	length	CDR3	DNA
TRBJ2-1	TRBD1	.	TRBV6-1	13	CASSEGGGGEQFF	TGTGCCAGCAGTGAAGGAGGGGGCGGTGAGCAGTTCTTC
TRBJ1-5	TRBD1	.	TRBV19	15	CASSPGQVSNQPQHF	TGTGCCAGTAGTCCGGGACAGGTTAGCAATCAGCCCCAGCATTTT
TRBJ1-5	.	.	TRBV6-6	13	CASTQNSNQPQHF	TGTGCCAGCACCCAGAATAGCAATCAGCCCCAGCATTTT
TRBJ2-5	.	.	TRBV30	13	CAWSVQGAETQYF	TGTGCCTGGAGTGTACAAGGTGCAGAGACCCAGTACTTC
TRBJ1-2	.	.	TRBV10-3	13	CAIRRQAIYGYTF	TGTGCCATCAGAAGACAGGCCATCTATGGCTACACCTTC
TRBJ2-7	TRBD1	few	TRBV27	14	CASSLDRGPYEQYF	TGTGCCAGCAGTTTGGACAGGGGCCCCTACGAGCAGTACTTC
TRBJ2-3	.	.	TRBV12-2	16	CASRLVLAGGSDTQYF	TGTGCAAGTCGCTTAGTGCTAGCGGGGGGTTCAGATACGCAGTATTTT
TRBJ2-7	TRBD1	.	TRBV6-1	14	CASSDGTGRMEQYF	TGTGCCAGCAGTGACGGGACAGGCAGGATGGAGCAGTACTTC
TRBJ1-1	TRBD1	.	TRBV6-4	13	CASSAQGGTEAFF	TGTGCCAGCAGTGCCCAGGGGGGGACTGAAGCTTTCTTT
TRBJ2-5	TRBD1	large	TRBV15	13	CATSDGQGETQYF	TGTGCCACCAGCGACGGACAGGGAGAGACCCAGTACTTC
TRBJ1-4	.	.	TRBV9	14	CASSPGGVEEKLFF	TGTGCCAGCAGCCCCGGTGGGGTGGAAGAAAAACTGTTTTTT
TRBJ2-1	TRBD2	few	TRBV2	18	CASRAAGGLSDSEQRQFF	TGTGCCAGCAGGGCGGCGGGAGGGCTCTCAGATTCCGAACAGCGTCAGTTCTTC
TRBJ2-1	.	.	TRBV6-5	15	CASRRDASSYNEQFF	TGTGCCAGCAGGAGGGACGCGAGCTCCTACAATGAGCAGTTCTTC
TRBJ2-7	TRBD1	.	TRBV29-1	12	CSFRTGLGEQYF	TGCAGCTTCCGGACAGGGCTCGGGGAGCAGTACTTC
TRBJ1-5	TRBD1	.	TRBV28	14	CASTPGGSNQPQHF	TGTGCCAGCACCCCAGGGGGATCAAATCAGCCCCAGCATTTT
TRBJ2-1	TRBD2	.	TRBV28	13	CASQAGLYNEQFF	TGTGCCAGCCAAGCGGGACTGTACAATGAGCAGTTCTTC
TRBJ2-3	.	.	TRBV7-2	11	CASHQGDTQYF	TGTGCCAGCCACCAAGGGGATACGCAGTATTTT
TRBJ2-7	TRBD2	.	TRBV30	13	CAWNEGGPYEQYF	TGTGCCTGGAATGAGGGAGGGCCTTACGAGCAGTACTTC
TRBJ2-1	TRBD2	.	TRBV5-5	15	CASSLTSGREGEQFF	TGTGCCAGCAGCTTGACTAGCGGGAGGGAAGGTGAGCAGTTCTTC
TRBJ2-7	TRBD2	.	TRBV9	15	CASSFGTSGSYEQYF	TGTGCCAGCAGCTTTGGGACTAGCGGGTCCTACGAGCAGTACTTC
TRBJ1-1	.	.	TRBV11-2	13	CASSLVSEGEAFF	TGTGCCAGCAGCTTAGTTAGTGAGGGTGAAGCTTTCTTT
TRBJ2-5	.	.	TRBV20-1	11	CSTNREETQYF	TGCAGTACCAACAGGGAAGAGACCCAGTACTTC
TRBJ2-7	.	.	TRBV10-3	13	CAISGAAGNEQYF	TGTGCCATCAGTGGAGCCGCCGGGAACGAGCAGTACTTC
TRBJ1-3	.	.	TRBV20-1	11	CSADVRNTIYF	TGCAGTGCTGACGTGCGAAACACCATATATTTT
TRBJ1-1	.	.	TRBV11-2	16	CASSFPTGARDTEAFF	TGTGCCAGCAGCTTCCCTACGGGGGCGCGGGACACTGAAGCTTTCTTT